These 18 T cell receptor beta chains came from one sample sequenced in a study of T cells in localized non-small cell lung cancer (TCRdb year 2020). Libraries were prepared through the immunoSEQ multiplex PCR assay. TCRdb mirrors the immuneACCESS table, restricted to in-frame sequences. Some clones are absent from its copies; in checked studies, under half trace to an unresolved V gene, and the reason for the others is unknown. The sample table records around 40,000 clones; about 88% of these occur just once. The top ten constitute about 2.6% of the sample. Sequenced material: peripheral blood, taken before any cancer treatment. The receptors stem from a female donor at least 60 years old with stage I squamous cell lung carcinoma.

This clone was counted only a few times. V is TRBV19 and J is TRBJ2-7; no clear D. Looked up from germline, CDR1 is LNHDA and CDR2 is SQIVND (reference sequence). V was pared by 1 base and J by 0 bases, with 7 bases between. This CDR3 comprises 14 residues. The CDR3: CASSIAQNSYEQYF. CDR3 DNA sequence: TGTGCCAGTAGTATAGCCCAAAACTCCTACGAGCAGTACTTC.

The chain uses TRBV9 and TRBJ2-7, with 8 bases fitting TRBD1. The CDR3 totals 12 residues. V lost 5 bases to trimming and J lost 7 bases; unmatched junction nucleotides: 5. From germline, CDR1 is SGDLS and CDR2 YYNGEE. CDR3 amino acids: CASSLDRGEQYF. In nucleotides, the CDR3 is TGTGCCAGCAGTTTAGACAGGGGAGAGCAGTACTTC.

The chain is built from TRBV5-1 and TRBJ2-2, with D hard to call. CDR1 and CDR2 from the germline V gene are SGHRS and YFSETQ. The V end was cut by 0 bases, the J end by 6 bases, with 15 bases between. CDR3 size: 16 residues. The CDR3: CASSLAGGYGAGELFF. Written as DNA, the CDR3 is TGCGCCAGCAGCTTGGCCGGTGGTTACGGCGCCGGGGAGCTGTTTTTT.

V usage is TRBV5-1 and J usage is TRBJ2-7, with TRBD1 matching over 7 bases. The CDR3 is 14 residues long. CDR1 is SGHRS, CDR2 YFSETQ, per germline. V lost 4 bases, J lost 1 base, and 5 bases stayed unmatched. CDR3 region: CASSPGDSSYEQYF. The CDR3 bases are TGCGCCAGCAGCCCAGGGGACAGTTCCTACGAGCAGTACTTC.

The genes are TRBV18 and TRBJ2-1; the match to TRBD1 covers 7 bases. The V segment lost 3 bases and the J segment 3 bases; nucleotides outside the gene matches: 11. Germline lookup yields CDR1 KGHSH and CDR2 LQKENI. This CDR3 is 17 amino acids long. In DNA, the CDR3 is TGTGCCAGCTCACCCGTTACCGGGACAGTGGACTACAATGAGCAGTTCTTC. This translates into CASSPVTGTVDYNEQFF.

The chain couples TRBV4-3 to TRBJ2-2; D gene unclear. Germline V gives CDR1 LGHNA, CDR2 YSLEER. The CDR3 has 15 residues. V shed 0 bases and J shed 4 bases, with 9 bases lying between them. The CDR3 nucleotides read TGCGCCAGCAGCCAAGAACTACCACCCACCGGGGAGCTGTTTTTT. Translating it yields CASSQELPPTGELFF.

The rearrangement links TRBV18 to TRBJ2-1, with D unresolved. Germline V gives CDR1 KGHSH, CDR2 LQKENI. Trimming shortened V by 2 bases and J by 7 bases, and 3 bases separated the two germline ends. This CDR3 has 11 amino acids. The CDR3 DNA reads TGTGCCAGCTCACCAAGGAATGAGCAGTTCTTC. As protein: CASSPRNEQFF.

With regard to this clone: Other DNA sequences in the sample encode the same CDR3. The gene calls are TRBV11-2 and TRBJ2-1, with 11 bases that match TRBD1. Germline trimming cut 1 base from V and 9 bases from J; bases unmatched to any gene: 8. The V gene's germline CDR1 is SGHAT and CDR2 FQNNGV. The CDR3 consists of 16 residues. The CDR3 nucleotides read TGTGCCAGCAGCTTAGCTGGGACAGGGGGTTATGGTGAGCAGTTCTTC. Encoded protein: CASSLAGTGGYGEQFF.

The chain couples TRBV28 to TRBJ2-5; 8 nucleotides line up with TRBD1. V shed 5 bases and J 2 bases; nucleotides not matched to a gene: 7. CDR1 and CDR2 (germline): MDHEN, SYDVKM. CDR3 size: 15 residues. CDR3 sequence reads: CASSGSGTGQETQYF. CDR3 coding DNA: TGTGCCAGCAGTGGGTCCGGGACAGGACAAGAGACCCAGTACTTC.

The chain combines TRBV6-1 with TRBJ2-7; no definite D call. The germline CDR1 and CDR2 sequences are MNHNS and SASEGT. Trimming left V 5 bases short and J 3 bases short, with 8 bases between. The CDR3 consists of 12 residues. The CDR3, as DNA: TGTGCCAGCAGTCTGGACGGCTACGAGCAGTACTTC. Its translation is CASSLDGYEQYF.

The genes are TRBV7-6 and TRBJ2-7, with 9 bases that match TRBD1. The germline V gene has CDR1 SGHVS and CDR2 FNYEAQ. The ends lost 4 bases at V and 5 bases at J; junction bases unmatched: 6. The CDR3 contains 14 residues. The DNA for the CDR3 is TGTGCCAGCAGCTCCCCGGGACAGGGAAACGAGCAGTACTTC. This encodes CASSSPGQGNEQYF.

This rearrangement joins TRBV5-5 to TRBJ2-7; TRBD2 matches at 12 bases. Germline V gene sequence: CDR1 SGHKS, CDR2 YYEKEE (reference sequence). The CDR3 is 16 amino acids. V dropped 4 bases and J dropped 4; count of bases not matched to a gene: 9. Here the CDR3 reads CASSTSSGRAGYEQYF. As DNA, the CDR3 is TGTGCCAGCAGCACCTCTAGCGGGAGGGCAGGGTACGAGCAGTACTTC.

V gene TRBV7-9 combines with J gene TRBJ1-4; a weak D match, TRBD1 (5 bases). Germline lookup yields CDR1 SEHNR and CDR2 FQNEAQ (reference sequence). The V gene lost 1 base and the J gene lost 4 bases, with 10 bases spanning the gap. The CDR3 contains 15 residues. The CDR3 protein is CASSLVVGVNEKLFF. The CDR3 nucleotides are TGTGCCAGCAGCTTAGTGGTGGGGGTTAATGAAAAACTGTTTTTT.

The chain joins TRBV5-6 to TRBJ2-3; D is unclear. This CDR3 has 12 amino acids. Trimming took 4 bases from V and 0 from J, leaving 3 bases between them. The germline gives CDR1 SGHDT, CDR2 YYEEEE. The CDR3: CASSVSTDTQYF. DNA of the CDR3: TGTGCCAGCAGCGTTAGCACAGATACGCAGTATTTT.

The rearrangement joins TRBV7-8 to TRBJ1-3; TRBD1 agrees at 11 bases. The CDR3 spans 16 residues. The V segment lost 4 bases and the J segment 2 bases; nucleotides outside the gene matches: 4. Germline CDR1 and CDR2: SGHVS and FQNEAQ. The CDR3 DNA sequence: TGTGCCAGCAGCTGGGGGGACAGGGGGGCTGGAAACACCATATATTTT. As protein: CASSWGDRGAGNTIYF.

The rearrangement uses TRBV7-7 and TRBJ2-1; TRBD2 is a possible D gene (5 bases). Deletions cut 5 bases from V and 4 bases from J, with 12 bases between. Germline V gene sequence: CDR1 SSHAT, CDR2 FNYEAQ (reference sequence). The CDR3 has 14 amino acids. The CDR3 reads CASSPPGEYNEQFF. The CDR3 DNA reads TGTGCCAGCAGCCCCCCCGGGGAATACAATGAGCAGTTCTTC. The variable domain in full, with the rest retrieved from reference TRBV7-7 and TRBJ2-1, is GAGVSQSPRYKVTKRGQDVTLRCDPISSHATLYWYQQALGQGPEFLTYFNYEAQPDKSGLPSDRFSAERPEGSISTLTIQRTEQRDSAMYRCASSPPGEYNEQFFGPGTRLTVL.

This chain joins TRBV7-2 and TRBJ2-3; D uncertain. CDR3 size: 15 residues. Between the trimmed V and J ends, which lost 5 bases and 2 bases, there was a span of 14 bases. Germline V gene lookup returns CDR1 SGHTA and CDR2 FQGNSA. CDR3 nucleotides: TGTGCCAGCAGCGACCCTAGGACCAACACAGATACGCAGTATTTT. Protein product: CASSDPRTNTDTQYF.

This CDR3 is CASSQVRGAMYTEAFF. In DNA, the CDR3 is TGTGCCAGCAGCCAGGTCCGGGGGGCAATGTACACTGAAGCTTTCTTT. The V call is TRBV11-2, the J call TRBJ1-1; weak D call: TRBD1 (6 bases). Germline CDR1 reads SGHAT; CDR2 reads FQNNGV. V was trimmed by 5 bases and J by 3 bases, leaving 19 bases between them. The CDR3 is made up of 16 amino acids.